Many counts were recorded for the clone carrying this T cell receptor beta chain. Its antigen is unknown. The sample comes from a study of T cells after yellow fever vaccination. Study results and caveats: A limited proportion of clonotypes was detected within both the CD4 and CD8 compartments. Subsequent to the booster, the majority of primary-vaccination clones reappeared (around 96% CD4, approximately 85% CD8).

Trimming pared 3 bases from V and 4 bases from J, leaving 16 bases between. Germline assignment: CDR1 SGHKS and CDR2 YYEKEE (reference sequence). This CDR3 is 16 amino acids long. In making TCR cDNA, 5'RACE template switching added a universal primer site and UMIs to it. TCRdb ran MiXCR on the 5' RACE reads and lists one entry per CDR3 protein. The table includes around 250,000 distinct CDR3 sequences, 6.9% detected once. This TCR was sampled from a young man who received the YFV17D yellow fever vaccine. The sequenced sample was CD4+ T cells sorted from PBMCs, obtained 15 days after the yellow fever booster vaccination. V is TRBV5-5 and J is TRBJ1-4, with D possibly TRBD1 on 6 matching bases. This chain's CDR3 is CASSWSSGAINEKLFF. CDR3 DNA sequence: TGTGCCAGCAGCTGGAGCTCGGGGGCGATTAATGAAAAACTGTTTTTT.